This T cell receptor (beta chain) was found in a study of long-term antiretroviral therapy in people with HIV. The trim removed 2 bases at V and 2 bases at J, leaving 10 bases unmatched. The CDR3 runs to 17 residues. The germline V gene has CDR1 SGHNT and CDR2 YYREEE (reference sequence). Researchers report immunoSEQ v3.0 was run at survey level. Clones were read by immunoSEQ multiplex PCR, and TCRdb kept only the in-frame ones, dropping some. Of tens of thousands of clones listed, approximately 80% are singletons. Material: unsorted PBMCs, obtained 0.3 years after starting antiretroviral therapy. The TCR was taken from a man aged 18 to 30 with HIV. V usage is TRBV5-4 and J usage is TRBJ2-1; 7 nucleotides agree with TRBD2. The CDR3 sequence is CASSLGSGLEPYNEQFF. The CDR3 DNA is TGTGCCAGCAGCTTAGGTAGCGGGTTAGAACCCTACAATGAGCAGTTCTTC.